This T cell receptor (beta chain) came from a study of low-dose radiotherapy and immunotherapy resistance in tumors. Turning to the study itself: For Cohort 1, fractions of 0.5 Gy were given every 2 weeks, reaching 6.5 Gy overall. Patients were treated with intravenous nivolumab at 240 mg every two weeks and were also dosed with ipilimumab at 1 mg/kg every six weeks.

Covering alpha and beta chains, TRAV- and TRBV-specific primers were used for the first-strand cDNA. Over approximately 20 PCR cycles, TCRs were amplified from a constant-region primer and V-primer adapter. mRNA, once isolated, was amplified by in vitro transcription. A single record per CDR3 protein comes from TCRdb applying MiXCR to the reads. The table shows tens of thousands of distinct CDR3 sequences, with around 31% occurring only once. Trimming took off 3 bases at V and 0 bases at J, with 12 bases between the two ends. The CDR3 has 15 amino acids. Looked up from germline, CDR1 is MDHEN and CDR2 is SYDVKM. The time point was: before trial treatment.

The sample here was PBMCs, taken before treatment. This sequence joins TRBV28 and TRBJ2-7; D unresolved. This clonotype was obtained from a female donor with ovarian cancer. As DNA, the CDR3 is TGTGCCAGCAGTTTGTCGCCAGGAAACTCCTACGAGCAGTACTTC. Protein: CASSLSPGNSYEQYF. Looking up the rest from reference TRBV28 and TRBJ2-7 gives the full variable domain: DVKVTQSSRYLVKRTGEKVFLECVQDMDHENMFWYRQDPGLGLRLIYFSYDVKMKEKGDIPEGYSVSREKKERFSLILESASTNQTSMYLCASSLSPGNSYEQYFGPGTRLTVT.